What follows are 32 T cell receptor beta chains derived from one specimen sequenced in a study of regulatory T cells in long-lasting Graves disease. With iRepertoire HTBI primers and Arm-PCR of CDR3 regions, TCR beta libraries were built. TCRdb processed the multiplex PCR reads anew with MiXCR; each CDR3 protein has one entry. Of hundreds of thousands of distinct CDR3 sequences in the sample, less than 25% were seen once. Time point: persistent/refractory GD, antithyroid drugs over 5 years with positive TRAb. PBMCs provided the RNA from which the TCR library was made. The source material was peripheral blood mononuclear cells (PBMCs), sampled when the disease was refractory, from a patient treated with antithyroid drugs. These receptors all stem from a female donor with Graves disease.

This clonotype has more than one count but fewer than ten. J is TRBJ2-7 and V is TRBV12-3 or TRBV12-4, with D hard to call. Trimming took 4 bases from V and 7 from J, leaving 14 bases between them. This CDR3 has 13 amino acids. Here the CDR3 reads CASSWAVTLEQYF. The CDR3 DNA is TGTGCCAGCAGTTGGGCTGTAACCTTGGAGCAGTACTTC.

The V gene is TRBV6-1, the J gene TRBJ2-5; 8 bases are shared with TRBD1. Germline lookup yields CDR1 MNHNS and CDR2 SASEGT. With V trimmed by 6 bases and J by 0 bases, 9 bases remained unmatched. This CDR3 has 16 residues. The CDR3 reads CASSYGQGRYQETQYF. The CDR3 region has the DNA TGTGCCAGCAGCTATGGACAGGGAAGATACCAAGAGACCCAGTACTTC.

A word on this clonotype: The junction differs from germline at one of its ends, possibly a read error. V usage is TRBV6-2 or TRBV6-3 and J usage is TRBJ2-7; D may be TRBD2 (5 bases). Germline CDR1 and CDR2: MNHEY and SVGEGT. There are 17 residues in the CDR3. The CDR3, as DNA: TGTGCCAGCAGTTACTCGGGTCGGCGGGTTCCATCCTACGAGCAGTGCTTC. It is translated as CASSYSGRRVPSYEQCF.

This chain uses TRBV6-1 with TRBJ1-1; D remains ambiguous. Germline lookup yields CDR1 MNHNS and CDR2 SASEGT. V dropped 5 bases and J dropped 5 bases, with 12 bases sitting between them. The CDR3 contains 13 residues. In DNA, the CDR3 is TGTGCCAGCAGTCTGACACCGGCGACTGAAGCTTTCTTT. Protein product: CASSLTPATEAFF.

At least ten counts were recorded for this clonotype. The chain couples TRBV12-3 or TRBV12-4 to TRBJ2-7, with TRBD1 as a possible D gene (5 bases). V lost 6 bases and J lost 3, with 15 bases in between. This CDR3 region has 14 residues. The CDR3 DNA sequence: TGTGCCAGCAGCTTGGCTCAGGGAAGCTACGAGCAGTACTTC. Translating it yields CASSLAQGSYEQYF.

This chain connects TRBV20-1 to TRBJ2-4; 8 bases align to TRBD2. Germline CDR1 reads DFQATT; CDR2 reads SNEGSKA (reference sequence). The CDR3 contains 17 residues. Losses at the gene ends were 0 bases for V and 8 bases for J; bases not matched to a gene: 15. CDR3 bases: TGCAGTGCTAGAGACCGGACTAGCTTAGGGGGGTGGGACATTCAGTACTTC. Encoded protein: CSARDRTSLGGWDIQYF.

This chain links TRBV15 with TRBJ2-1; D might be TRBD2 (5 bases). The length of the CDR3 is 13 residues. CDR1 LNHNV and CDR2 YYDKDF come from the germline V gene (reference sequence). Deletions cut 3 bases from V and 9 bases from J, with 12 bases between. In nucleotides, the CDR3 is TGTGCCACCAGCAGGGCCGATGGGAGTGAGCAGTTCTTC. Its translation: CATSRADGSEQFF.

This clonotype was recorded at least ten times. The chain uses TRBV7-2 and TRBJ2-7; 7 positions match TRBD1. Germline assignment: CDR1 SGHTA and CDR2 FQGNSA. V trimming: 5 bases; J trimming: 4 bases; junction bases outside the gene matches: 8. The CDR3 runs to 14 residues. The CDR3 loop reads CASSPDRAGYEQYF. CDR3 nucleotides: TGTGCCAGCAGCCCCGACAGGGCGGGTTACGAGCAGTACTTC.

This clonotype was observed many times. The genes are TRBV11-1 and TRBJ2-7, with TRBD2 matching over 9 bases. V lost 3 bases and J lost 3; bases outside the gene matches: 6. Germline CDR1 reads SGHAT; CDR2 reads FQDESV (reference sequence). The CDR3 loop spans 15 amino acids. CDR3 in DNA: TGTGCCAGCAGCTTCGGGCCTAGCGGGAACTACGAGCAGTACTTC. It yields the protein CASSFGPSGNYEQYF.

The V and J genes are TRBV27 and TRBJ2-3, with a possible D match to TRBD1 (5 bases). The V and J ends lost 2 bases and 2 bases respectively, with 17 bases between them. Germline loops: CDR1 MNHEY, CDR2 SMNVEV (reference sequence). This CDR3 has 17 residues. CDR3 sequence: CASSLLPTQGVTDTQYF. The CDR3 coding sequence is TGTGCCAGCAGTTTACTCCCCACCCAGGGTGTCACAGATACGCAGTATTTT.

The chain joins TRBV11-2 to TRBJ2-2; D is perhaps TRBD1 (6 bases). Per germline, CDR1 SGHAT and CDR2 FQNNGV. This CDR3 spans 15 amino acids. Trimming pared 6 bases from V and 9 bases from J, leaving 20 bases between. Here the CDR3 DNA reads TGTGCCAGCAGTTCCGGGACCAGGGGTACCCGGGAGCTGTTTTTT. This codes for CASSSGTRGTRELFF. Supplemented by reference TRBV11-2 and TRBJ2-2, the full variable domain reads EAGVAQSPRYKIIEKRQSVAFWCNPISGHATLYWYQQILGQGPKLLIQFQNNGVVDDSQLPKDRFSAERLKGVDSTLKIQPAKLEDSAVYLCASSSGTRGTRELFFGEGSRLTVL.

This clonotype showed up many times. The genes are TRBV27 and TRBJ2-7; 8 positions agree with TRBD1. Germline trimming cut 0 bases from V and 3 bases from J; bases unmatched to any gene: 7. The CDR3 extends over 16 amino acids. Looked up from germline, CDR1 is MNHEY and CDR2 is SMNVEV (reference sequence). The CDR3 region is CASSLSTGVIIYEQYF. The CDR3 region has the DNA TGTGCCAGCAGTTTATCGACAGGGGTTATTATCTACGAGCAGTACTTC.

The chain combines TRBV30 with TRBJ2-2, with D perhaps TRBD2 (6 bases). Trimming took off 6 bases at V and 8 bases at J, with 10 bases between the two ends. The CDR3 spans 11 residues. CDR1 is GTSNPN, CDR2 SVGIG, per germline (reference sequence). CDR3 loop: CACTRGGELFF. CDR3 nucleotide sequence: TGTGCCTGTACACGGGGGGGGGAGCTGTTTTTT.

With regard to this clonotype: One base away lies a much larger clone, so this may be a sequencing read error. The chain joins TRBV28 to TRBJ2-7; D is tentatively TRBD1 or TRBD2 (5 bases each). Per germline, CDR1 MDHEN and CDR2 SYDVKM. The CDR3 is 14 amino acids. The DNA for the CDR3 is TGTGCCAGCAGTTTAACCGGGACGGTCGCCGAGCAGCACTTC. It codes for CASSLTGTVAEQHF.

Many counts were recorded for this clonotype. The V gene is TRBV11-2, the J gene TRBJ1-2; D is ambiguous. The CDR3 extends over 15 amino acids. Looked up from germline, CDR1 is SGHAT and CDR2 is FQNNGV. V was cut by 5 bases and J by 4 bases, with 17 bases left in between. The CDR3 here is CASSPHAGEAYGYTF. The CDR3 DNA reads as TGTGCCAGCAGCCCCCACGCTGGCGAGGCCTATGGCTACACCTTC.

This clonotype was seen at least ten times. The CDR3: CASSDSRTAYQPQHF. The DNA of the CDR3 is TGTGCCAGCAGTGATTCCCGGACAGCATATCAGCCCCAGCATTTT. This rearrangement joins TRBV2 to TRBJ1-5; D might be TRBD1 (6 bases). CDR1 and CDR2 (germline): SNHLY, FYNNEI. This CDR3 comprises 15 residues. V lost 3 bases and J lost 5, with 14 bases in between. The whole variable domain, filled in from reference TRBV2 and TRBJ1-5, reads EPEVTQTPSHQVTQMGQEVILRCVPISNHLYFYWYRQILGQKVEFLVSFYNNEISEKSEIFDDQFSVERPDGSNFTLKIRSTKLEDSAMYFCASSDSRTAYQPQHFGDGTRLSIL.

This chain connects TRBV28 to TRBJ1-5, with 8 bases fitting TRBD1. Trimming took 5 bases from V and 2 from J; bases not matched to a gene: 5. This CDR3 has 15 amino acids. In germline, CDR1 is MDHEN, CDR2 SYDVKM. This chain's CDR3 is CASSGQGWGNQPQHF. Written as DNA, the CDR3 is TGTGCCAGCAGTGGACAGGGCTGGGGCAATCAGCCCCAGCATTTT.

This clonotype was detected many times. This chain joins TRBV2 and TRBJ2-7; 7 bases fit TRBD2. Unmatched junction bases numbered 3, after V lost 2 bases and J lost 2 bases. Germline values: CDR1 SNHLY, CDR2 FYNNEI. CDR3 length: 14 amino acids. The CDR3 spells CASSEPGGAYEQYF. The CDR3 bases are TGTGCCAGCAGTGAACCGGGAGGCGCCTACGAGCAGTACTTC.

In this sample, this clonotype turned up a few times. The chain recombines TRBV5-4 with TRBJ2-4; tentatively, D is TRBD1 (5 bases). With 2 bases removed from V and 4 bases from J, the gap between germline ends came to 16 bases. The V gene's germline CDR1 is SGHNT and CDR2 YYREEE (reference sequence). This CDR3 is 16 amino acids long. CDR3: CASSLGATAAKNIQYF. Here the CDR3 DNA reads TGTGCCAGCAGCTTAGGGGCCACCGCCGCGAAAAACATTCAGTACTTC.

The chain carries TRBV7-3 and TRBJ2-1; TRBD2 aligns across 7 bases. Losses at the gene ends were 8 bases for V and 10 bases for J; bases not matched to a gene: 14. The CDR3 runs to 14 residues. The germline V gene has CDR1 SGHTA and CDR2 FQGTGA. CDR3 protein: CASRGWREPSEQFF. The CDR3 nucleotides are TGTGCCAGCCGTGGTTGGCGGGAGCCCTCAGAGCAGTTCTTC.

This clonotype was detected ten times or more. The chain combines TRBV28 with TRBJ2-5; D might be TRBD1 (5 bases). Trimming cost V 3 bases and J 1 base, with 12 bases left between them. Germline V gene sequence: CDR1 MDHEN, CDR2 SYDVKM. This CDR3 contains 15 residues. CDR3 residues: CASSLRSGIQETQYF. As DNA, the CDR3 is TGTGCCAGCAGTTTGAGGTCAGGGATCCAAGAGACCCAGTACTTC.

As concerns this clonotype: A much larger clone differs from this one at a single base, so this may be a read error. This chain connects TRBV30 to TRBJ1-1; D is unresolved. V lost 2 bases and J 1 base, leaving 11 bases between the germline ends. The CDR3 has 14 residues. Germline V CDR1 and CDR2: GTSNPN, SVGIG (reference sequence). The DNA of the CDR3 is TGTGCCTGGAGTCTGTTGAGTGCGAACACTGAAGCTTTCTTT. This codes for CAWSLLSANTEAFF.

This clonotype showed up many times. This chain links TRBV6-5 with TRBJ1-1; D is possibly TRBD1 (5 bases). Trimming removed 2 bases from V and 8 bases from J, with 21 bases in between. Per germline, CDR1 MNHEY and CDR2 SVGAGI. The length of the CDR3 is 16 residues. CDR3 sequence (DNA): TGTGCCAGCAGTTACCAGCTGGGACGGGTGGGTGAGGAAGCTTTCTTT. Its translation is CASSYQLGRVGEEAFF.

Many counts were recorded for this clonotype. The V call is TRBV18, the J call TRBJ2-7; D could derive from TRBD1 or TRBD2 (5 bases each). Trimming pared 4 bases from V and 3 bases from J, leaving 16 bases between. CDR3 length: 15 residues. The germline V gene has CDR1 KGHSH and CDR2 LQKENI. The chain's CDR3 is CASSLAGTENYEQYF. In DNA form, the CDR3 reads TGTGCCAGCTCACTTGCCGGGACCGAGAACTACGAGCAGTACTTC.

V usage is TRBV7-9 and J usage is TRBJ2-7, with 7 nucleotides matching TRBD1. J was trimmed by 2 bases and V by 5 bases; bases with no gene match: 9. Germline V gene sequence: CDR1 SEHNR, CDR2 FQNEAQ (reference sequence). This CDR3 contains 15 residues. The CDR3 loop is CASSGRDSLPYEQYF. CDR3 nucleotide sequence: TGTGCCAGCAGCGGCCGGGACAGCCTCCCCTACGAGCAGTACTTC.

This clonotype was detected ten times or more. The V call is TRBV20-1, the J call TRBJ2-7; D is uncertain. The CDR3 has 12 amino acids. In germline, CDR1 is DFQATT, CDR2 SNEGSKA (reference sequence). Deletions cut 6 bases from V and 3 bases from J, with 12 bases between. CDR3 coding DNA: TGCAGTGCCACTGACGGCGACTACGAGCAGTACTTC. It encodes CSATDGDYEQYF.

This clonotype was seen many times. The chain uses TRBV11-1 and TRBJ2-5, with TRBD1 as a possible D gene (6 bases). The ends were cut back, 1 base at V and 5 bases at J, with 17 bases in the middle. CDR3 length equals 16 residues. Germline CDR1 reads SGHAT; CDR2 reads FQDESV (reference sequence). CDR3 sequence (DNA): TGTGCCAGCAGCTTAGGAGACAGCATAACAGGGGAGACCCAGTACTTC. It translates to CASSLGDSITGETQYF.

This chain joins TRBV19 and TRBJ2-5; perhaps TRBD2 as D (7 bases). The CDR3 is 19 residues long. Per germline, CDR1 LNHDA and CDR2 SQIVND (reference sequence). Between the trimmed V and J ends, which lost 3 bases and 0 bases, there was a span of 23 bases. The CDR3 region has the DNA TGTGCCAGTAGTATCGAGGCTAGCGGTCTAAAGGGGGACCAAGAGACCCAGTACTTC. Its protein product is CASSIEASGLKGDQETQYF.

This CDR3 is CASGRGLAGPTDTQYF. The CDR3, as DNA: TGTGCTAGTGGTCGAGGACTAGCGGGACCTACAGATACGCAGTATTTT. The chain recombines TRBV12-5 with TRBJ2-3; 12 bases agree with TRBD2. Per germline, CDR1 LGHNT and CDR2 FRNRAP. The CDR3 sequence is 16 residues long. V shed 5 bases, J shed 3 bases, and the junction held 6 bases outside the gene matches.

The gene calls are TRBV19 and TRBJ2-1, with TRBD1 matching 7 bases. The CDR3 is 14 residues long. V trimming: 8 bases; J trimming: 4 bases; junction bases outside the gene matches: 8. The germline V gene has CDR1 LNHDA and CDR2 SQIVND (reference sequence). Here the CDR3 reads CASGKGAEYNEQFF. The CDR3 nucleotides are TGTGCCAGTGGTAAGGGGGCAGAGTACAATGAGCAGTTCTTC.

Note on this clonotype: A far more abundant clone sits one base away, making this likely a read error. Since the CDR3 does not end with the conserved phenylalanine or tryptophan, this likely comes from a read error. This chain uses TRBV7-2 with TRBJ2-7; 11 nucleotides line up with TRBD1. Germline V gene lookup returns CDR1 SGHTA and CDR2 FQGNSA. Germline trimming cut 0 bases from V and 4 bases from J; bases unmatched to any gene: 8. This CDR3 spans 17 amino acids. CDR3 loop: CASSLALPGQGVYEQYS. CDR3 nucleotides: TGTGCCAGCAGCTTAGCCCTTCCGGGACAGGGGGTTTACGAGCAGTACTCC.

This clonotype was observed a few times. The V and J genes are TRBV27 and TRBJ1-6, with D perhaps matching TRBD1 (6 bases). Trimming removed 6 bases at V and 14 bases at J, with 14 bases between. Germline CDR1 and CDR2: MNHEY and SMNVEV (reference sequence). This CDR3 spans 12 amino acids. The CDR3 nucleotides are TGTGCCAGCAGACGGGCCGGACAGACCCTCCACTTT. It translates to CASRRAGQTLHF.